The 10 T cell receptor beta chains presented below share a single source sample, sequenced in a study of shared clonotypes between healthy human individuals (dated by TCRdb to the early 2020s). The protocol used for the library was the immunoSEQ multiplex PCR assay. Not all clones reach the TCRdb copy of this immuneACCESS table, which keeps in-frame sequences only. Checked studies attribute under half of the gap to unresolved V genes and leave the rest unexplained. Counted in this sample were 1.6 million or so clones; roughly 98.5% of them appeared once. Around 0.38% of the sample is taken by the ten largest. Sequencing input: naive CD4+ T cells sorted from blood. The meaning of the sample's cell subset or site label: CD45RA+ positively selected. Every receptor here comes from a man aged 30 to 45 in good health.

The CDR3 spells CASSIRLLGLARNEQYF. The DNA of the CDR3 is TGTGCCAGTAGTATTCGCCTCCTCGGACTAGCGCGGAACGAGCAGTACTTC. The rearrangement links TRBV19 to TRBJ2-7; 9 positions agree with TRBD2. Per germline, CDR1 LNHDA and CDR2 SQIVND (reference sequence). The CDR3 loop spans 17 amino acids. V lost 3 bases to trimming and J lost 5 bases; unmatched junction nucleotides: 14.

The chain recombines TRBV5-1 with TRBJ2-3, with D possibly being TRBD2 (5 bases). The CDR3 runs 14 residues. The ends were cut back, 1 base at V and 5 bases at J, with 11 bases in the middle. The V gene's germline CDR1 is SGHRS and CDR2 YFSETQ. CDR3 bases: TGCGCCAGCAGCTTGAGGGAGTCGGTAGATACGCAGTATTTT. The encoded protein is CASSLRESVDTQYF. Together with reference TRBV5-1 and TRBJ2-3, the CDR3 gives the full variable domain: KAGVTQTPRYLIKTRGQQVTLSCSPISGHRSVSWYQQTPGQGLQFLFEYFSETQRNKGNFPGRFSGRQFSNSRSEMNVSTLELGDSALYLCASSLRESVDTQYFGPGTRLTVL.

The chain couples TRBV7-6 to TRBJ2-3, with D unresolved. CDR3 length equals 12 residues. The V gene lost 1 base and the J gene lost 5 bases, with 4 bases spanning the gap. The germline CDR1 and CDR2 sequences are SGHVS and FNYEAQ. The CDR3, as DNA: TGTGCCAGCAGCTTAGGCAAAGATACGCAGTATTTT. Encoded protein: CASSLGKDTQYF.

This sequence joins TRBV27 and TRBJ2-3, with TRBD2 matching 14 bases. Unmatched junction bases numbered 3, after V lost 6 bases and J lost 1 base. CDR3 length: 16 amino acids. Germline V gene data show CDR1 as MNHEY and CDR2 as SMNVEV (reference sequence). The CDR3 nucleotides are TGTGCCAGCAGGGGACTAGCGGGAGCCGGCACAGATACGCAGTATTTT. Translated: CASRGLAGAGTDTQYF.

J is TRBJ1-5 and V is TRBV9; 7 positions agree with TRBD1. The CDR3 consists of 15 residues. J was trimmed by 4 bases and V by 0 bases; bases with no gene match: 4. Germline loops: CDR1 SGDLS, CDR2 YYNGEE. This CDR3 is CASSVGGQANQPQHF. The CDR3 DNA sequence: TGTGCCAGCAGCGTAGGTGGACAGGCAAATCAGCCCCAGCATTTT.

This clone showed up just once. The V gene is TRBV5-4, the J gene TRBJ2-7; 9 nucleotides match TRBD1. CDR1 SGHNT and CDR2 YYREEE come from the germline V gene (reference sequence). The V segment lost 7 bases and the J segment 6 bases; nucleotides outside the gene matches: 11. This CDR3 region has 14 residues. CDR3 nucleotide sequence: TGTGCCAGCCGATCAACAGGGGGCTGGAGCGAGCAGTACTTC. Amino acid sequence: CASRSTGGWSEQYF.

For the CDR3, the DNA is TGTGCCAGCGCCGAACCGGGACTAGCGGATAATGAGCAGTTCTTC. Its translation is CASAEPGLADNEQFF. The chain has TRBV6-6 and TRBJ2-1; TRBD2 matches at 11 bases. This CDR3 is 15 amino acids long. V dropped 8 bases and J dropped 7; count of bases not matched to a gene: 10. Germline CDR1 and CDR2: MNHNY and SVGAGI (reference sequence).

The rearrangement joins TRBV19 to TRBJ2-1; 9 bases map to TRBD2. Germline CDR1 reads LNHDA; CDR2 reads SQIVND (reference sequence). The CDR3 runs 16 residues. V was pared by 5 bases and J by 8 bases, with 13 bases of the junction left unmatched. The CDR3: CASSFGSGSPSDEQFF. The CDR3 bases are TGTGCCAGTAGTTTCGGTAGCGGGAGCCCTTCCGATGAGCAGTTCTTC. Full variable domain (missing parts from reference TRBV19 and TRBJ2-1): DGGITQSPKYLFRKEGQNVTLSCEQNLNHDAMYWYRQDPGQGLRLIYYSQIVNDFQKGDIAEGYSVSREKKESFPLTVTSAQKNPTAFYLCASSFGSGSPSDEQFFGPGTRLTVL.

As regards this clone: Other DNA sequences of this sample code for an identical CDR3. The chain recombines TRBV5-1 with TRBJ2-2, with TRBD1 matching 7 bases. CDR1 is SGHRS and CDR2 is YFSETQ in the germline V gene. The CDR3 totals 13 residues. The trim removed 3 bases at V and 6 bases at J, leaving 2 bases unmatched. Written as DNA, the CDR3 is TGCGCCAGCAGCTCACAGGGGTCCGGGGAGCTGTTTTTT. Translated, it gives CASSSQGSGELFF.

This clone occurred a few times. The V call is TRBV5-1, the J call TRBJ2-1; 8 positions match TRBD2. CDR1 is SGHRS and CDR2 is YFSETQ in the germline V gene. The CDR3 has 15 residues. V shed 4 bases, J shed 5 bases, and the junction held 8 bases outside the gene matches. CDR3 nucleotide sequence: TGCGCCAGCAGCCAGAGCGGGAGCCTGGACAATGAGCAGTTCTTC. Protein: CASSQSGSLDNEQFF.